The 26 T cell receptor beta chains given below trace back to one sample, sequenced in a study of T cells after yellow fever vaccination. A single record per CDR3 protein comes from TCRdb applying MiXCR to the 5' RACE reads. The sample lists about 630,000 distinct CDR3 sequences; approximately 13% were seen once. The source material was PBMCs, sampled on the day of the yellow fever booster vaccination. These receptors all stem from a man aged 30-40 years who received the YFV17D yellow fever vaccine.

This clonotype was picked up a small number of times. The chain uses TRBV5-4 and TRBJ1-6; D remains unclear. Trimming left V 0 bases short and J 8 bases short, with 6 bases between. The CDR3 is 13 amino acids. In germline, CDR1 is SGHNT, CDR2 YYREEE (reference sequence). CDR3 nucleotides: TGTGCCAGCAGCTTGGCCGCAGATTCACCCCTCCACTTT. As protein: CASSLAADSPLHF.

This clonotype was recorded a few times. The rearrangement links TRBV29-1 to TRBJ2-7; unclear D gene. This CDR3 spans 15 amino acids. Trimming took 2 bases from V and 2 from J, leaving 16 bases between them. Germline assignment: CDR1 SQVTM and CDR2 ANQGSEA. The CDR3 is CSVEFPGRAAYEQYF. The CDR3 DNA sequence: TGCAGCGTTGAATTCCCGGGTCGGGCGGCCTACGAGCAGTACTTC.

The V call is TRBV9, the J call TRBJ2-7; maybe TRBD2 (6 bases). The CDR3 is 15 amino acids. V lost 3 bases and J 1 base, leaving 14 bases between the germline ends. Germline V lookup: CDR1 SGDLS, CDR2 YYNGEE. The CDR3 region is CASSGEAGSSYEQYF. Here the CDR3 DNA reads TGTGCCAGCAGCGGGGAGGCGGGAAGTTCCTACGAGCAGTACTTC.

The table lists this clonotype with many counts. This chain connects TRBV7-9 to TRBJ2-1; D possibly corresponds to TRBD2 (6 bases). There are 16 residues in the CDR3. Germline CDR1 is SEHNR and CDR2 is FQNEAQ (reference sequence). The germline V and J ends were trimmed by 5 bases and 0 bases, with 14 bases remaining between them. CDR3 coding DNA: TGTGCCAGCAGCCCCCCCCCCGGGAGCTCCTACAATGAGCAGTTCTTC. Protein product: CASSPPPGSSYNEQFF. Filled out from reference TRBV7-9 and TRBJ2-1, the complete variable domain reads DTGVSQNPRHKITKRGQNVTFRCDPISEHNRLYWYRQTLGQGPEFLTYFQNEAQLEKSRLLSDRFSAERPKGSFSTLEIQRTEQGDSAMYLCASSPPPGSSYNEQFFGPGTRLTVL.

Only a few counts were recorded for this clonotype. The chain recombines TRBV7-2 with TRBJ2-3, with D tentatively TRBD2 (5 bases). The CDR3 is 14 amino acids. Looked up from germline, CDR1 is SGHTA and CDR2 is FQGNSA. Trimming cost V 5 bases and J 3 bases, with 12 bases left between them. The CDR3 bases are TGTGCCAGCAGCCGAGGGCTTTATACAGATACGCAGTATTTT. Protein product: CASSRGLYTDTQYF.

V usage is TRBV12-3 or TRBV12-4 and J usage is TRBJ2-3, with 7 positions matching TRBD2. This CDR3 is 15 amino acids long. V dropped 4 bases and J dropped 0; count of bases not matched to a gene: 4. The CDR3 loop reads CASSSGSGSTDTQYF. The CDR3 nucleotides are TGTGCCAGCAGTTCGGGTAGCGGGAGCACAGATACGCAGTATTTT.

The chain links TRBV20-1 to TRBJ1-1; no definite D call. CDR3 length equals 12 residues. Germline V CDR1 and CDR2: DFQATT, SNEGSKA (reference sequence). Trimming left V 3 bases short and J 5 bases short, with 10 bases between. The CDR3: CSASRPDTEAFF. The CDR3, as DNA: TGCAGTGCTAGCCGACCGGATACTGAAGCTTTCTTT.

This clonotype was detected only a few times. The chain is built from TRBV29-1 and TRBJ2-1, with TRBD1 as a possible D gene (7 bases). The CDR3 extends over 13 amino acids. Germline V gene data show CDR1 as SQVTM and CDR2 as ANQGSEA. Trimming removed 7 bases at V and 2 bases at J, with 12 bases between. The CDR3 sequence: CSAEGTAYNEQFF. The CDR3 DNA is TGCAGCGCGGAGGGGACAGCCTACAATGAGCAGTTCTTC.

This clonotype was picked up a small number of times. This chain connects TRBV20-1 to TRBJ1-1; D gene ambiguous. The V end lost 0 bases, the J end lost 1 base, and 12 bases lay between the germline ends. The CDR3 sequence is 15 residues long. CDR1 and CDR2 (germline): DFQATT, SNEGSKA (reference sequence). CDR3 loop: CSARDRRRRNTEAFF. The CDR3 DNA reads TGCAGTGCTAGAGATCGGCGGAGGAGGAACACTGAAGCTTTCTTT.

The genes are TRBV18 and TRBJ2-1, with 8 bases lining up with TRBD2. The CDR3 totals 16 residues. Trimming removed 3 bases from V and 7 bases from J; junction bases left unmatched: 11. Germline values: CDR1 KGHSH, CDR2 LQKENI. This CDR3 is CASSPDGTRGSNEQFF. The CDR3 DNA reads TGTGCCAGCTCACCCGACGGGACTAGAGGTAGTAATGAGCAGTTCTTC.

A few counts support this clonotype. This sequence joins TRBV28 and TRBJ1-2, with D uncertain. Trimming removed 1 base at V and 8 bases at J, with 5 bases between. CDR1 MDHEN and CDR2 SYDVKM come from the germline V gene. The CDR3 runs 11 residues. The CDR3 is CASSLSTGYTF. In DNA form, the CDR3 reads TGTGCCAGCAGTTTATCAACAGGCTACACCTTC.

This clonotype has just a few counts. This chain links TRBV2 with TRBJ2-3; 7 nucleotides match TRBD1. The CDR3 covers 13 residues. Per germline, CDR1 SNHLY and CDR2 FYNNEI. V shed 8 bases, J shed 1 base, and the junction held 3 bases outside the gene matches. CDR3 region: CASRDSRTDTQYF. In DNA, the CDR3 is TGTGCCAGCCGGGACAGCCGCACAGATACGCAGTATTTT.

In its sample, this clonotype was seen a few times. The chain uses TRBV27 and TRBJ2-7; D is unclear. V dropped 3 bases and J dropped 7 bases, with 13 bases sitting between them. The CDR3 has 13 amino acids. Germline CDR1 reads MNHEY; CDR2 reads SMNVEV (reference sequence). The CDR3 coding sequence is TGTGCCAGCAGTTTCGGCAAGGCGTTGGAGCAGTACTTC. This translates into CASSFGKALEQYF.

The CDR3 loop reads CASRLRGSGANVLTF. CDR3 bases: TGTGCCAGTAGACTAAGGGGATCTGGGGCCAACGTCCTGACTTTC. This chain uses TRBV19 with TRBJ2-6; D perhaps matches TRBD1 (5 bases). V dropped 6 bases and J dropped 1 base, with 10 bases sitting between them. The CDR3 covers 15 residues. Germline V gene lookup returns CDR1 LNHDA and CDR2 SQIVND (reference sequence). Filled out from reference TRBV19 and TRBJ2-6, the complete variable domain reads DGGITQSPKYLFRKEGQNVTLSCEQNLNHDAMYWYRQDPGQGLRLIYYSQIVNDFQKGDIAEGYSVSREKKESFPLTVTSAQKNPTAFYLCASRLRGSGANVLTFGAGSRLTVL.

In DNA, the CDR3 is TGTGCCAGCAGTTTGATACAGTCACACTATGGCTACACCTTC. It encodes CASSLIQSHYGYTF. The rearrangement joins TRBV28 to TRBJ1-2; D ambiguous. CDR3 length: 14 residues. The germline V and J ends were trimmed by 3 bases and 3 bases, with 11 bases remaining between them. The germline CDR1 and CDR2 sequences are MDHEN and SYDVKM.

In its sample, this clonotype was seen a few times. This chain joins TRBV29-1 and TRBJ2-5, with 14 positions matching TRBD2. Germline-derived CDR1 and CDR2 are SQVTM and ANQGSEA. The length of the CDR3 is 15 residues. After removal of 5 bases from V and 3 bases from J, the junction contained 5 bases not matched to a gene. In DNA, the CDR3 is TGCAGCGTTCCCGGGACTAGCGGGAGAGAAGAGACCCAGTACTTC. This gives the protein CSVPGTSGREETQYF.

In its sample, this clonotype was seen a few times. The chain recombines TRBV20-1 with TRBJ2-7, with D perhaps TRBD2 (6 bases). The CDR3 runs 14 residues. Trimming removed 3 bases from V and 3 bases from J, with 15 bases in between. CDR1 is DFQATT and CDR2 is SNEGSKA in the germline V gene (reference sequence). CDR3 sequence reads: CSASGSVGLYEQYF. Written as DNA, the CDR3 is TGCAGTGCTAGTGGGTCGGTGGGACTCTACGAGCAGTACTTC.

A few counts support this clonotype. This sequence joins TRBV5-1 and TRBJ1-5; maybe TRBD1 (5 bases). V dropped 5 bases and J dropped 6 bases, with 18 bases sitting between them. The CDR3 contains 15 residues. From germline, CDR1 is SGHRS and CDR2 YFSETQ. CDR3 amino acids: CASRTGLDTGQPQHF. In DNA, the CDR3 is TGCGCCAGCAGAACGGGCTTGGACACCGGTCAGCCCCAGCATTTT.

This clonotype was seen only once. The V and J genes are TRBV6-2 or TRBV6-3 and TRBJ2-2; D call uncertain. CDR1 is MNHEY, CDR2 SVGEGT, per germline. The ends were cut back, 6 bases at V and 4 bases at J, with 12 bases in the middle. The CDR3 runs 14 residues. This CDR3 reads CASRLTPSTGELFF. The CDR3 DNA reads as TGTGCCAGCAGGCTCACTCCTAGCACCGGGGAGCTGTTTTTT.

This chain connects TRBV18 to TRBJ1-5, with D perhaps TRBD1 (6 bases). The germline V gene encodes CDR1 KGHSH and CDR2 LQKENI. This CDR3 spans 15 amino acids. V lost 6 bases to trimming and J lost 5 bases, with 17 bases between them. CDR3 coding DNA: TGTGCCAGCTCCCGGTACAGGGATCGGGATCAGCCCCAGCATTTT. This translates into CASSRYRDRDQPQHF.

CDR3 DNA sequence: TGTGCCAGCAGCCCACGGGGGATAGACACCGGGGAGCTGTTTTTT. Amino acids: CASSPRGIDTGELFF. The chain couples TRBV7-9 to TRBJ2-2; perhaps TRBD2 as D (6 bases). The CDR3 has 15 amino acids. Germline CDR1 reads SEHNR; CDR2 reads FQNEAQ (reference sequence). V shed 5 bases and J shed 3 bases, with 13 bases lying between them.

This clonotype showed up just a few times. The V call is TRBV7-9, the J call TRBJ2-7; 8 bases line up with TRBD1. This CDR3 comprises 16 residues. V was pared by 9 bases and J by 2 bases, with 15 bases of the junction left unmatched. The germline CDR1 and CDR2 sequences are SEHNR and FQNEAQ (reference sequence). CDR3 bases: TGTGCCAGAAAGCACACCCTGGACAGGGTAACCTACGAGCAGTACTTC. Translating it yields CARKHTLDRVTYEQYF.

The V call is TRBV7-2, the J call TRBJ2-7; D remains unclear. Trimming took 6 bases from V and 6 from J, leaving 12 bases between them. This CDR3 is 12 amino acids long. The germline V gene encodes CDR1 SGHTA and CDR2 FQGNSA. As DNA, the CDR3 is TGTGCCAGCAGAAGAGAATTTAGCGAGCAGTACTTC. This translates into CASRREFSEQYF.

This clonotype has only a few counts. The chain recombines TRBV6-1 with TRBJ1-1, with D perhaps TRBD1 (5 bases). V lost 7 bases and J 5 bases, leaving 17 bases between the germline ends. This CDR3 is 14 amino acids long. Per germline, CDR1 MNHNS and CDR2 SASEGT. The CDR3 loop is CASTLTEGPTEAFF. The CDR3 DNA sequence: TGTGCCAGCACCCTTACGGAGGGACCTACTGAAGCTTTCTTT.

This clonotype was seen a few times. As DNA, the CDR3 is TGTGCCAGCAGCTTTCATCAGGGACCCAACTACGAGCAGTACTTC. This sequence encodes CASSFHQGPNYEQYF. J is TRBJ2-7 and V is TRBV7-2, with D perhaps assigned TRBD1 or TRBD2 (5 bases each). V lost 3 bases and J lost 3, with 15 bases in between. The germline V gene has CDR1 SGHTA and CDR2 FQGNSA. The CDR3 covers 15 residues.

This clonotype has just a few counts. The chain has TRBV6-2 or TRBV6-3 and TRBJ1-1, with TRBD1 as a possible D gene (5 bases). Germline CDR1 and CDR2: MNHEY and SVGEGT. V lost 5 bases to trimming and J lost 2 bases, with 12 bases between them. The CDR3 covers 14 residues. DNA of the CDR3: TGTGCCAGCAGTCCCCGGGGCGCAAACACTGAAGCTTTCTTT. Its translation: CASSPRGANTEAFF.